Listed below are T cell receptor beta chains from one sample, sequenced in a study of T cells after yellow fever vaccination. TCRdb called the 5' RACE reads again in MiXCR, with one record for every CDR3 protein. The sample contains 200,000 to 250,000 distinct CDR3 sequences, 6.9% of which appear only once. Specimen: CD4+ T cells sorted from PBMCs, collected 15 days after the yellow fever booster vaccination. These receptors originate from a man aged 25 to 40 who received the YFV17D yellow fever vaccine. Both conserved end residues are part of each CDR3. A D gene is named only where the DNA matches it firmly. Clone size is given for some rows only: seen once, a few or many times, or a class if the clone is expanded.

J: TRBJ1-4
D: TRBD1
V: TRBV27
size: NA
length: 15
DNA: TGTGCCAGCAAGAGGCAGGGGGCTTCTAATGAAAAACTGTTTTTT
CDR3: CASKRQGASNEKLFF

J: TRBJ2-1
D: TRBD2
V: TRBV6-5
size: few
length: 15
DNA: TGTGCCAGCAGCCCTTGGGCTAGCGGGAGGGATGAGCAGTTCTTC
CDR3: CASSPWASGRDEQFF

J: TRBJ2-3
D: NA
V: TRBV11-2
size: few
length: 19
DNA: TGTGCCAGCAGAATACCTGCGTATCGGGGGACCCGTTCCACAGATACGCAGTATTTT
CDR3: CASRIPAYRGTRSTDTQYF

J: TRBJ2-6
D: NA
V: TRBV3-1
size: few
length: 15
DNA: TGTGCCAGCAGAACACAGCGCTCTGGGGCCAACGTCCTGACTTTC
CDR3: CASRTQRSGANVLTF

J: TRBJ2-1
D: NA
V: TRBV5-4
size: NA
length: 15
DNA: TGTGCCAGCAGCTTAATTTTACTAGCTCAGGATGAGCAGTTCTTC
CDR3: CASSLILLAQDEQFF

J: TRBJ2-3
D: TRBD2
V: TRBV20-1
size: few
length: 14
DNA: TGCAGTGCTAGAGTAGCGGGAGTTACAGATACGCAGTATTTT
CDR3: CSARVAGVTDTQYF

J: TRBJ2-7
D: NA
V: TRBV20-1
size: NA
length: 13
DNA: TGCAGTGCTAGAGATTGGAGGGCTTCCGAGCAGTACTTC
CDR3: CSARDWRASEQYF

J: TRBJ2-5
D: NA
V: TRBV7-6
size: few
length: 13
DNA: TGTGCCAGCAGCTTAGGGGACGGCGGGGCCCAGTACTTC
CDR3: CASSLGDGGAQYF

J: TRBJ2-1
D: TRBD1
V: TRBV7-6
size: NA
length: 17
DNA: TGTGCCAGCAGCGCAGGACAGGCGGCCGCTTCATACAATGAGCAGTTCTTC
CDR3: CASSAGQAAASYNEQFF

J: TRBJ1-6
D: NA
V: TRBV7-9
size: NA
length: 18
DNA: TGTGCCAGCAGCTTAAGTTCCCTGACAGAGCATCATAATTCACCCCTCCACTTT
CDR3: CASSLSSLTEHHNSPLHF

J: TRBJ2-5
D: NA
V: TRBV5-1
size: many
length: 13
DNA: TGCGCCAGCAGCTTGACGTCAACCTTAGCCCAGTACTTC
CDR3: CASSLTSTLAQYF

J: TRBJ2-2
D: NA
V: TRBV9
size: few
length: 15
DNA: TGTGCCAGCAGCTTTGACCCACGGAACACCGGGGAGCTGTTTTTT
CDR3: CASSFDPRNTGELFF

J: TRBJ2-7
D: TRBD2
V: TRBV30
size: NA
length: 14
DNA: TGTGACTGGAGGAAGGGACTAGCGGGAATTGAGCAGTACTTC
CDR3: CDWRKGLAGIEQYF

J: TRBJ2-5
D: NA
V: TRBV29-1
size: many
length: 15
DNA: TGCAGCGTTGAAACGGTCCGGGAGAGTCGGGAGACCCAGTACTTC
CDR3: CSVETVRESRETQYF

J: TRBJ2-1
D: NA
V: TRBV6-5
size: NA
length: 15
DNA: TGTGCCAGCAGTTTTATGGCGGGCCCCTACAATGAGCAGTTCTTC
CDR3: CASSFMAGPYNEQFF

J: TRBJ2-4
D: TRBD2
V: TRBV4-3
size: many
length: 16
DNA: TGCGCCAGCAGCCAAGACATAGCGGGAGCGAAAAACATTCAGTACTTC
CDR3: CASSQDIAGAKNIQYF

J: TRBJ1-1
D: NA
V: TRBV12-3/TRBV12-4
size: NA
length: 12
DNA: TGTGCCAGCCGCGGAAGCCTCACTGAAGCTTTCTTT
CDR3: CASRGSLTEAFF

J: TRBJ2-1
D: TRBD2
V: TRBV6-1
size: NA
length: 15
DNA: TGTGCCAGCAGTCAAACCGGGACTAGCGGGACCTCACCGTTCTTC
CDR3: CASSQTGTSGTSPFF

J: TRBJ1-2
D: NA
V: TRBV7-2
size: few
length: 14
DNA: TGTGCCAGCAGCTCGGACCTAGCTAACTATGGCTACACCTTC
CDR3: CASSSDLANYGYTF

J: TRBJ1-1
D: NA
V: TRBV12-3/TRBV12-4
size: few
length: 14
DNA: TGTGCCAGCAGCCCACGTGGGGGGGAGACTGAAGCTTTCTTT
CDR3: CASSPRGGETEAFF